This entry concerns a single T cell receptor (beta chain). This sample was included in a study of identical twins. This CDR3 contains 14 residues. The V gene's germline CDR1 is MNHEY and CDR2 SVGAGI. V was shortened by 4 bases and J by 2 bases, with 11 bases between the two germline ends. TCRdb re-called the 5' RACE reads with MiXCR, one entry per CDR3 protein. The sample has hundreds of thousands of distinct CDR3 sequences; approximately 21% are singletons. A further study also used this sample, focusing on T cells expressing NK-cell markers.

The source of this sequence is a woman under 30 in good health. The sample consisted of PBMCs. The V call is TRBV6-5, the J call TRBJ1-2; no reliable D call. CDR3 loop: CASSSPGPNYGYTF. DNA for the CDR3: TGTGCCAGCAGTTCGCCCGGGCCGAACTATGGCTACACCTTC.